The 6 T cell receptor beta chains below come from one sample, sequenced in a study of beta chain features in type 1 diabetes. The entirety of the isolated RNA underwent reverse transcription, so expressed TCRB transcripts were sequenced. Sequenced by immunoSEQ multiplex PCR; TCRdb stores in-frame clones only, minus some. The sample includes under 500,000 clones, approximately 28% of them seen just once. Sequencing was performed on naive CD4+ T cells from blood. These receptors came from a man aged 18-30 years in good health.

The chain employs TRBV2 and TRBJ2-7; D is ambiguous. Trimming removed 3 bases from V and 7 bases from J, with 16 bases in between. The germline gives CDR1 SNHLY, CDR2 FYNNEI. CDR3 length: 14 residues. The CDR3 is CASSDAAPGGEQYF. CDR3 sequence (DNA): TGTGCCAGCAGTGACGCAGCCCCGGGTGGGGAGCAGTACTTC.

V usage is TRBV30 and J usage is TRBJ2-1; 14 bases agree with TRBD2. The V gene end was trimmed by 4 bases and the J gene end by 9 bases; junction bases not matched to a gene: 8. CDR1 and CDR2 (germline): GTSNPN, SVGIG (reference sequence). The CDR3 extends over 15 amino acids. The chain's CDR3 is CAWMAGLAGVGEQFF. In nucleotides, the CDR3 is TGTGCCTGGATGGCGGGACTAGCGGGAGTCGGTGAGCAGTTCTTC.

The chain carries TRBV10-3 and TRBJ2-3; D unclear. Trimming left V 2 bases short and J 0 bases short, with 6 bases between. This CDR3 has 14 residues. From germline, CDR1 is ENHRY and CDR2 SYGVKD. The DNA for the CDR3 is TGTGCCATCAGTGAGGCCGGTAGCACAGATACGCAGTATTTT. Protein product: CAISEAGSTDTQYF.

The V and J genes are TRBV28 and TRBJ2-3; maybe TRBD2 (6 bases). The CDR3 is 15 amino acids. Trimming shortened V by 5 bases and J by 3 bases, and 15 bases separated the two germline ends. Germline V gene data show CDR1 as MDHEN and CDR2 as SYDVKM. The CDR3 reads CASSPPGAWTDTQYF. The CDR3 DNA reads as TGTGCCAGCAGTCCCCCGGGAGCTTGGACAGATACGCAGTATTTT. The full variable domain, completed using reference TRBV28 and TRBJ2-3, is DVKVTQSSRYLVKRTGEKVFLECVQDMDHENMFWYRQDPGLGLRLIYFSYDVKMKEKGDIPEGYSVSREKKERFSLILESASTNQTSMYLCASSPPGAWTDTQYFGPGTRLTVL.

Only one count was recorded for this clone. The rearrangement joins TRBV5-1 to TRBJ2-1; TRBD2 matches at 9 bases. The germline V gene encodes CDR1 SGHRS and CDR2 YFSETQ. With V trimmed by 3 bases and J by 5 bases, 3 bases remained unmatched. CDR3 length: 14 residues. Here the CDR3 DNA reads TGCGCCAGCAGCTCGGGACTAGCTAACAATGAGCAGTTCTTC. Its translation is CASSSGLANNEQFF.

A note on this clone: Other DNA sequences of this sample code for an identical CDR3. The gene calls are TRBV29-1 and TRBJ2-5; possible D gene TRBD1, 6 bases. Germline loops: CDR1 SQVTM, CDR2 ANQGSEA. Trimming took 7 bases from V and 2 from J, leaving 8 bases between them. The CDR3 consists of 11 residues. CDR3 in DNA: TGCAGCGGGGGGCCGCAAGAGACCCAGTACTTC. Its protein product is CSGGPQETQYF. Filled out from reference TRBV29-1 and TRBJ2-5, the complete variable domain reads SAVISQKPSRDICQRGTSLTIQCQVDSQVTMMFWYRQQPGQSLTLIATANQGSEATYESGFVIDKFPISRPNLTFSTLTVSNMSPEDSSIYLCSGGPQETQYFGPGTRLLVL.